Listed here is a single TCR beta chain. From blood CD8+ and CD4+ T cells, the TCR beta chain was sequenced. It was negative isolation that provided the CD8+ and CD4+ T cells, whereas TEMRA cells were enriched by FACS. These data come from a study of CD8 T cells in Susac syndrome. Reverse transcription of roughly 0.45 to 1 ug RNA used random hexamers. Amplification of TCR beta CDR3 by immunoSEQ multiplex PCR spanned 54 Vbeta and 13 Jbeta. TCRdb processed the immunoSEQ multiplex PCR reads anew with MiXCR; each CDR3 protein has one entry. The sample contains around 140,000 distinct CDR3 sequences, approximately 79% of which appear only once. This CDR3 is 13 amino acids long. Trimming cost V 7 bases and J 2 bases, with 11 bases left between them.

The clonotype was recovered from a human donor with multiple sclerosis. The sample consisted of CD8+ T cells from PBMCs. The chain couples TRBV23-1 to TRBJ1-1, with unresolved D. TRBV23-1 is identified as an open reading frame with a role that is uncertain. The CDR3, as DNA: TGCGCCAGCACAACTTATTACAACACTGAAGCTTTCTTT. Protein: CASTTYYNTEAFF.